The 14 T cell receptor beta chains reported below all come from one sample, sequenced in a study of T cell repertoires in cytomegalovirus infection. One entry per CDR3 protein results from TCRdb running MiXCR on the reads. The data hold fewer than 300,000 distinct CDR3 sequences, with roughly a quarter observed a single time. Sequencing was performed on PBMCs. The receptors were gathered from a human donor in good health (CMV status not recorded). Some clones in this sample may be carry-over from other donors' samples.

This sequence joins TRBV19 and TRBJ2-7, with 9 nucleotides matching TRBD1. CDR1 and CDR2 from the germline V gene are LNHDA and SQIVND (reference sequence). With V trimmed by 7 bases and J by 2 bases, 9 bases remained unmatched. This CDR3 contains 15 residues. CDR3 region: CASKRGQGGTYEQYF. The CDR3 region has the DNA TGTGCCAGTAAGAGGGGACAGGGAGGCACCTACGAGCAGTACTTC.

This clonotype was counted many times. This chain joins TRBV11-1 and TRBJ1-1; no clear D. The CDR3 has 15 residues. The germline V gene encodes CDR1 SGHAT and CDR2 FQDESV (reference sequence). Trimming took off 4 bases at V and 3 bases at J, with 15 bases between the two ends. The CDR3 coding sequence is TGTGCCAGCAGCTCTAAACAACGGGCGGACACTGAAGCTTTCTTT. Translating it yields CASSSKQRADTEAFF.

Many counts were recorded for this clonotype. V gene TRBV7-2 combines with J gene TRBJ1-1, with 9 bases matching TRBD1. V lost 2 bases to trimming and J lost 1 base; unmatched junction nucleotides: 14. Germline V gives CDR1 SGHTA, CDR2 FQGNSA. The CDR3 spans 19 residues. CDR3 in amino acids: CASSLFRDRVGRGNTEAFF. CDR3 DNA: TGTGCCAGCAGCTTATTCCGGGACAGGGTCGGGAGAGGGAACACTGAAGCTTTCTTT.

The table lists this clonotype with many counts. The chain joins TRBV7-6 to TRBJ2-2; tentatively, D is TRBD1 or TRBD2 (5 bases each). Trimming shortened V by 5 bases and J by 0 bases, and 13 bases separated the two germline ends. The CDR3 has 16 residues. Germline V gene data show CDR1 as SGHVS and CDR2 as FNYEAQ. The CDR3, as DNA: TGTGCCAGCAGCCGTACCGGGACCACGAACACCGGGGAGCTGTTTTTT. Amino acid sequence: CASSRTGTTNTGELFF.

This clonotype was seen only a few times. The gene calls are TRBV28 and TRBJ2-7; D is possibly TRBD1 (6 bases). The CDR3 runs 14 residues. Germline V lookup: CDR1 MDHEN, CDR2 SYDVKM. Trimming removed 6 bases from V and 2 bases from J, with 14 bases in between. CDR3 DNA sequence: TGTGCCAGCAGCTCTCCAGGGGTTACCTACGAGCAGTACTTC. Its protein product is CASSSPGVTYEQYF.

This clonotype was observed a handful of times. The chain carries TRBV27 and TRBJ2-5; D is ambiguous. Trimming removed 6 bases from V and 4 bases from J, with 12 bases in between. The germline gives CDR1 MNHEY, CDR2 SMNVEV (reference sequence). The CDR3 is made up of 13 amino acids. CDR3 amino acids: CASRDHARETQYF. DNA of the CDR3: TGTGCCAGCAGAGACCACGCTAGAGAGACCCAGTACTTC.

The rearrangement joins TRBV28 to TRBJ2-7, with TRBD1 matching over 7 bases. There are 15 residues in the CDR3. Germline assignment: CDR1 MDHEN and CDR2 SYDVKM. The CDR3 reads CASRGRQPGFYEQYF. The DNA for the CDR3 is TGTGCTTCGAGGGGGCGACAGCCCGGTTTCTACGAGCAGTACTTC.

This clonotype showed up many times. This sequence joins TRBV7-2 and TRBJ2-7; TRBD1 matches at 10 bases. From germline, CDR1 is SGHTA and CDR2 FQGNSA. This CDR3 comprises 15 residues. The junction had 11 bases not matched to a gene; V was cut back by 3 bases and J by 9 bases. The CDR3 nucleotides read TGTGCCAGCAGCTTTGATGGGACAGGGGATTTGGGGCAGTACTTC. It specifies CASSFDGTGDLGQYF. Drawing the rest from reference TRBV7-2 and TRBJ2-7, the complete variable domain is GAGVSQSPSNKVTEKGKDVELRCDPISGHTALYWYRQSLGQGLEFLIYFQGNSAPDKSGLPSDRFSAERTGGSVSTLTIQRTQQEDSAVYLCASSFDGTGDLGQYFGPGTRLTVT.

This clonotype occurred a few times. In DNA, the CDR3 is TGTGCCAGCAGCCCCCAGGGTTTTCGAAACATTCAGTACTTC. Translated: CASSPQGFRNIQYF. V gene TRBV7-2 combines with J gene TRBJ2-4; a possible D gene is TRBD1 (5 bases). CDR1 SGHTA and CDR2 FQGNSA come from the germline V gene. V was trimmed by 5 bases and J by 6 bases, leaving 14 bases between them. The CDR3 has 14 amino acids. The full variable domain, rest sourced from reference TRBV7-2 and TRBJ2-4, is GAGVSQSPSNKVTEKGKDVELRCDPISGHTALYWYRQSLGQGLEFLIYFQGNSAPDKSGLPSDRFSAERTGGSVSTLTIQRTQQEDSAVYLCASSPQGFRNIQYFGAGTRLSVL.

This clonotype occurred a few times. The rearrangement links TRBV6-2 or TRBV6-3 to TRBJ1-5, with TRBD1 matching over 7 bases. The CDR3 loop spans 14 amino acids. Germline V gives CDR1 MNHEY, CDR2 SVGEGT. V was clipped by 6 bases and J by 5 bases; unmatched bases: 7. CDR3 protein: CASRTQGRDQPQHF. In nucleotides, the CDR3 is TGTGCCAGCAGAACACAGGGGAGGGATCAGCCCCAGCATTTT.

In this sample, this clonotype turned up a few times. In DNA form, the CDR3 reads TGTGCCAGCAGCTTAGTCTATCTCCGGGAGGGCCTCTTCTTC. Protein product: CASSLVYLREGLFF. The chain is built from TRBV7-2 and TRBJ2-1; 8 positions agree with TRBD2. Losses at the gene ends were 1 base for V and 16 bases for J; bases not matched to a gene: 12. The CDR3 loop spans 14 amino acids. From germline, CDR1 is SGHTA and CDR2 FQGNSA.

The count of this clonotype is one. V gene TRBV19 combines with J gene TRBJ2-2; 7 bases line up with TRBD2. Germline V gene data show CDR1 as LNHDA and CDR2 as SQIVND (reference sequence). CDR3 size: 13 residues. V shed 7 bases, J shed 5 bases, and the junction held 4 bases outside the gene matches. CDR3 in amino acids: CASTRLATGELFF. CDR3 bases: TGTGCCAGTACTCGACTAGCTACCGGGGAGCTGTTTTTT.

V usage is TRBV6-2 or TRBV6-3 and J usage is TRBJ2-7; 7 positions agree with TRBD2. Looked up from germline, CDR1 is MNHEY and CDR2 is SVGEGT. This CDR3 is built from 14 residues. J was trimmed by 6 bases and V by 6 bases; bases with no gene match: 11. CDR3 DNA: TGTGCCAGCAGCCCACCGAGGGGACTAATCGAGCAGTACTTC. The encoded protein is CASSPPRGLIEQYF.

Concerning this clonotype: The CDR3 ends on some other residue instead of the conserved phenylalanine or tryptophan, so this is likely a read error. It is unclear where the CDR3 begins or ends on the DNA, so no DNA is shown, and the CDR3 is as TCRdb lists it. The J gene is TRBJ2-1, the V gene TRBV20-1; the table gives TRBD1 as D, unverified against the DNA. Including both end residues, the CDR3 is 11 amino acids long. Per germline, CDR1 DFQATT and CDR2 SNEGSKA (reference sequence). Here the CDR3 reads CSAPRGGAVVL.